Reported below is one TCR beta chain. These data are taken from a study of blood T cell repertoires in COVID-19. Study context: Whether acute or convalescent, the COVID-19 samples came from the United States, Italy and Spain. Sources were T cells, B-cell-depleted T cells, or PBMCs; the material itself was cDNA or gDNA.

Trimming stripped 0 bases from V and 4 bases from J, with 11 bases between. Germline V gives CDR1 LGHNA, CDR2 YNFKEQ. The CDR3 sequence is 15 residues long. Original data processing: The assay estimated nucleated cells by amplifying reference gene primers. Data came from immunoSEQ multiplex PCR; TCRdb stores just in-frame clones and leaves some out. V, J and clone size derive from that table, while D and trimming were established from the DNA sequence. This sample carries approximately 100,000 clones, around 89% of them seen once, and the ten largest clones take roughly 19%. The sequence was collected from a human donor with acute or convalescent COVID-19. The donor label of this sample is uncertain. Material for sequencing was peripheral blood. The chain joins TRBV4-2 to TRBJ2-3; a possible D gene is TRBD2 (6 bases). This CDR3 reads CASSQERTGADTQYF. The CDR3 DNA sequence: TGTGCCAGCAGCCAAGAACGGACGGGAGCAGATACGCAGTATTTT.